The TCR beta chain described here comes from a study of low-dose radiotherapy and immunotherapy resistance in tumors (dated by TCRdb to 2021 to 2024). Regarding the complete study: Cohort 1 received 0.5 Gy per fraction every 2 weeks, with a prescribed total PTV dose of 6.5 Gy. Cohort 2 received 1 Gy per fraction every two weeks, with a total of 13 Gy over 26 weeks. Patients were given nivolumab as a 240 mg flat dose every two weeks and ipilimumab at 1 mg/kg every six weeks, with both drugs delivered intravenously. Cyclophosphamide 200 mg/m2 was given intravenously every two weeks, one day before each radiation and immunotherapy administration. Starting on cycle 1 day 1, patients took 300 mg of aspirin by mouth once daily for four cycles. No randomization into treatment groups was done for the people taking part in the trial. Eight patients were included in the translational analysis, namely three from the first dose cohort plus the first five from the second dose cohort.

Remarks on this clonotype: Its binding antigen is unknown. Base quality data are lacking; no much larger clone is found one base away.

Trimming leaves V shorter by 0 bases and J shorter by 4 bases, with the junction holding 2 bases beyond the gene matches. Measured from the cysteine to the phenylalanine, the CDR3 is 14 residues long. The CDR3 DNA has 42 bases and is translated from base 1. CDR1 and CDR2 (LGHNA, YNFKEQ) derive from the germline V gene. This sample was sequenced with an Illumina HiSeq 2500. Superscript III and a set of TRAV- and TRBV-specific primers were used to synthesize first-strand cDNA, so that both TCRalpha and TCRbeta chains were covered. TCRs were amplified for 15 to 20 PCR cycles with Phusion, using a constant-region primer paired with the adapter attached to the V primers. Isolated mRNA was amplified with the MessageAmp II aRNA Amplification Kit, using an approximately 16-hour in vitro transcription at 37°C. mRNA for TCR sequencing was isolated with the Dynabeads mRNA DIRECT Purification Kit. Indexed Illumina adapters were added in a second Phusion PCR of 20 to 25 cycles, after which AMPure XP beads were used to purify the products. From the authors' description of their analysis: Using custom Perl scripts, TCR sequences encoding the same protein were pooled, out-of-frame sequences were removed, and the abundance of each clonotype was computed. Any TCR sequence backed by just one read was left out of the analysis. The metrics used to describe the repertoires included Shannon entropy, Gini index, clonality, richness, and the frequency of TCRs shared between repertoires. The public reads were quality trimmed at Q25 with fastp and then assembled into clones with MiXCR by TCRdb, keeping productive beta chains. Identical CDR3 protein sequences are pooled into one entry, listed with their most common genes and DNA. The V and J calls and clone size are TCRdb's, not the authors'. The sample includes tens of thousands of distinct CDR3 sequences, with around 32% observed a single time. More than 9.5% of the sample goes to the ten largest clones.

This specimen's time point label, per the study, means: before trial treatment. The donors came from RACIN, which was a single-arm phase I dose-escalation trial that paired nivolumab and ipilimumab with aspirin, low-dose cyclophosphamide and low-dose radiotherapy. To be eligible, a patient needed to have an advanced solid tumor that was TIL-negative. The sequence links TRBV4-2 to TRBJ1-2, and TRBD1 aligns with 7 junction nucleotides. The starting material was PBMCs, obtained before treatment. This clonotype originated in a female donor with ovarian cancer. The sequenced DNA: TGTGCCAGCAGCCAAGACGGGACAGCCTATGGCTACACCTTC. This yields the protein CASSQDGTAYGYTF.